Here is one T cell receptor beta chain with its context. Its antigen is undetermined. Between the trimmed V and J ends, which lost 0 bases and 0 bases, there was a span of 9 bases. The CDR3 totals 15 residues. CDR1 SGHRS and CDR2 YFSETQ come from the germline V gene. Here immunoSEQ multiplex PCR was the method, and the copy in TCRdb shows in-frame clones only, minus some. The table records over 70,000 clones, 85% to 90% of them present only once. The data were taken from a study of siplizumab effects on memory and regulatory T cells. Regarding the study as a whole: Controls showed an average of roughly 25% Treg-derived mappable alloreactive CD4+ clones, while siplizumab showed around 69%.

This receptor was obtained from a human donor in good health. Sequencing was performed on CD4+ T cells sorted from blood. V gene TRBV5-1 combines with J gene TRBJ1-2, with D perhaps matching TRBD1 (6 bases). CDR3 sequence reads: CASSLAGTPNYGYTF. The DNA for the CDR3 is TGCGCCAGCAGCTTGGCCGGGACACCTAACTATGGCTACACCTTC.